The 14 T cell receptor beta chains listed next were all sequenced from one sample in a study of blood T cell repertoires in COVID-19. Produced via immunoSEQ multiplex PCR; TCRdb's table is partial and in-frame only. The data show about 260,000 clones, with over 70% seen just once and roughly a tenth held by the top ten. Sequenced: peripheral blood. Receptor source: a woman in her seventies with COVID-19, enrolled during active disease.

A single count supports this clone. The chain couples TRBV21-1 to TRBJ2-7; no DNA check was done on the table's D call, TRBD1. TRBV21-1 is labeled a pseudogene. The CDR3 has 13 amino acids. The chain's CDR3 is CASSIRTGKSQYF. Here the CDR3 DNA reads TGTGCCAGCAGCATTCGGACAGGGAAGTCGCAGTACTTC.

With regard to this clone: The same CDR3 can be traced to other DNA sequences in this sample. The genes are TRBV6-5 and TRBJ1-3, with 7 nucleotides matching TRBD1. Germline CDR1 and CDR2: MNHEY and SVGAGI. The ends lost 6 bases at V and 0 bases at J; junction bases unmatched: 2. The CDR3 has 14 amino acids. The CDR3 here is CASSRDSSGNTIYF. The CDR3 DNA is TGTGCCAGCAGCAGGGACAGCTCTGGAAACACCATATATTTT.

The gene calls are TRBV5-6 and TRBJ2-1; 12 bases fit TRBD2. The CDR3 is 15 residues long. CDR1 and CDR2 from the germline V gene are SGHDT and YYEEEE. Losses at the gene ends were 4 bases for V and 7 bases for J; bases not matched to a gene: 6. The CDR3 nucleotides are TGTGCCAGCAGCACTAGCGGGAGGCCTCGGAATGAGCAGTTCTTC. Protein sequence: CASSTSGRPRNEQFF.

This clone showed up just once. J is TRBJ1-1 and V is TRBV7-9; D is undetermined. The V gene's germline CDR1 is SEHNR and CDR2 FQNEAQ (reference sequence). Deletions cut 5 bases from V and 2 bases from J, with 12 bases between. The CDR3 covers 14 residues. The CDR3, as DNA: TGTGCCAGCAGCCTTGGACTGGGAAACACTGAAGCTTTCTTT. Protein product: CASSLGLGNTEAFF.

V is TRBV7-2 and J is TRBJ1-5; D possibly corresponds to TRBD1 (6 bases). This CDR3 spans 15 amino acids. V was pared by 2 bases and J by 4 bases, with 12 bases between. Germline V gene sequence: CDR1 SGHTA, CDR2 FQGNSA. The CDR3 DNA reads TGTGCCAGCAGCTTATACGGGACACTAAATCAGCCCCAGCATTTT. Translation: CASSLYGTLNQPQHF.

This chain links TRBV5-4 with TRBJ1-2; D remains unclear. CDR1 SGHNT and CDR2 YYREEE come from the germline V gene (reference sequence). The CDR3 covers 13 residues. V was clipped by 4 bases and J by 5 bases, with 12 bases between them. This CDR3 is CASSLGNYYGYTF. The CDR3 DNA is TGTGCCAGCAGCCTCGGGAACTATTATGGCTACACCTTC.

The genes are TRBV30 and TRBJ1-2, with 7 bases identical to TRBD1. Per the germline V gene, CDR1 is GTSNPN and CDR2 is SVGIG (reference sequence). V shed 8 bases, J shed 4 bases, and the junction held 19 bases outside the gene matches. The CDR3 contains 16 residues. The CDR3 region has the DNA TGTGCCCAGACCGGGGAGAGGAGGGGGCGCGGCTATGGCTACACCTTC. Its protein is CAQTGERRGRGYGYTF. Complete variable domain (other parts from reference TRBV30 and TRBJ1-2): SQTIHQWPATLVQPVGSPLSLECTVEGTSNPNLYWYRQAAGRGLQLLFYSVGIGQISSEVPQNLSASRPQDRQFILSSKKLLLSDSGFYLCAQTGERRGRGYGYTFGSGTRLTVV.

J is TRBJ1-2 and V is TRBV6-2 or TRBV6-3; D is unclear. The V gene's germline CDR1 is MNHEY and CDR2 SVGEGT. Between the trimmed V and J ends, which lost 5 bases and 7 bases, there was a span of 8 bases. There are 11 residues in the CDR3. CDR3 sequence: CASSKIFGYTF. The DNA for the CDR3 is TGTGCCAGCAGTAAAATATTTGGCTACACCTTC.

This sequence joins TRBV10-3 and TRBJ2-7, with 16 bases aligning to TRBD2. CDR3 size: 19 residues. The junction had 16 bases not matched to a gene; V was cut back by 8 bases and J by 3 bases. CDR1 and CDR2 (germline): ENHRY, SYGVKD. CDR3: CAIRTWEGLAGGQHYEQYF. CDR3 nucleotide sequence: TGTGCCATCCGTACTTGGGAGGGACTAGCGGGAGGGCAACACTACGAGCAGTACTTC.

This clone came up a few times. The gene calls are TRBV28 and TRBJ1-1; 8 nucleotides match TRBD1. The V gene's germline CDR1 is MDHEN and CDR2 SYDVKM. This CDR3 spans 15 amino acids. Trimming took 9 bases from V and 5 from J; bases not matched to a gene: 14. This CDR3 is CASTSGTGVPTEAFF. The DNA for the CDR3 is TGTGCCAGTACCTCGGGGACAGGCGTTCCGACTGAAGCTTTCTTT.

V gene TRBV27 combines with J gene TRBJ2-1; a weak D match, TRBD2 (5 bases). V lost 3 bases, J lost 5 bases, and 14 bases lay in between. Germline V gives CDR1 MNHEY, CDR2 SMNVEV (reference sequence). CDR3 length: 15 amino acids. CDR3: CASSFSAVHDNEQFF. DNA for the CDR3: TGTGCCAGCAGTTTTAGCGCCGTTCATGACAATGAGCAGTTCTTC.

The chain combines TRBV3-1 (or the pseudogene TRBV3-2) with TRBJ1-5; D is ambiguous. Germline lookup yields CDR1 LGHDT and CDR2 YNNKEL (reference sequence). This CDR3 comprises 13 residues. V was pared by 0 bases and J by 4 bases, with 4 bases between. The CDR3 region has the DNA TGTGCCAGCAGCCAAGATCTTAATCAGCCCCAGCATTTT. Amino acid sequence: CASSQDLNQPQHF.

The genes are TRBV4-1 and TRBJ2-7, with TRBD2 matching over 14 bases. This CDR3 is 16 amino acids long. The junction had 4 bases not matched to a gene; V was cut back by 1 base and J by 5 bases. CDR1 is MGHRA, CDR2 YSYEKL, per germline. The CDR3 protein is CASSQVATSGRDEQYF. The CDR3 bases are TGCGCCAGCAGCCAAGTCGCGACTAGCGGGAGGGACGAGCAGTACTTC.

This chain uses TRBV20-1 with TRBJ1-2; no firm D call. The germline gives CDR1 DFQATT, CDR2 SNEGSKA (reference sequence). CDR3 size: 11 residues. V was trimmed by 6 bases and J by 4 bases, leaving 9 bases between them. CDR3 sequence: CSAPESYGYTF. CDR3 sequence (DNA): TGCAGTGCCCCCGAGAGCTATGGCTACACCTTC.